This T cell receptor beta chain derives from a study of blood T cell repertoires in COVID-19. The wider study: T cells, B-cell-depleted T cells, or PBMCs provided the cDNA or gDNA that served as material.

Trimming shortened V by 0 bases and J by 4 bases, and 11 bases separated the two germline ends. CDR1 and CDR2 from the germline V gene are SGHRS and YFSETQ. The CDR3 runs 15 residues. In the original analysis: The assay estimated nucleated cells by amplifying reference gene primers. The protocol was immunoSEQ multiplex PCR, while the TCRdb copy is restricted to in-frame clones and leaves out a portion. The V and J calls and clone size were taken over from that table, and D and trimming were inferred from the DNA. This repertoire shows approximately 310,000 clones, approximately 87% found once; its top ten account for approximately 8.1%.

This chain joins TRBV5-1 and TRBJ2-1; D not resolved. The sequence was collected from a woman aged 45-65 years who had recovered from COVID-19. What was sequenced was peripheral blood. The CDR3 loop reads CASSLEPGWYNEQFF. The CDR3 DNA reads TGCGCCAGCAGCTTGGAGCCGGGTTGGTACAATGAGCAGTTCTTC.